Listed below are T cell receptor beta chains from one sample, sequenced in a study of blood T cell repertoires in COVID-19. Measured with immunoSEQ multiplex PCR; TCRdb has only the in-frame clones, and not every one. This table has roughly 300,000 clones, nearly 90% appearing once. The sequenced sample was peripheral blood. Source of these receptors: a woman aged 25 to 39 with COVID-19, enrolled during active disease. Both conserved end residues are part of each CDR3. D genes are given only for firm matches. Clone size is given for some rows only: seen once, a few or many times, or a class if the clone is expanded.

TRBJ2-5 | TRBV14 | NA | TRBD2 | TGTGCCAGCAGCCGAGTACGCGCGGGGGGCTTGGAGACCCAGTACTTC | CASSRVRAGGLETQYF
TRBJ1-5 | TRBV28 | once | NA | TGTGCCAGCAGTTTACAACTTACCGCGGCGGGGGCTCGGCAGCCCCAGCATTTT | CASSLQLTAAGARQPQHF
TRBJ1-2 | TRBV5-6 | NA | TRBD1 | TGTGCCAGCAGCCGTTCGACAGGGGACTATGGCTACACCTTC | CASSRSTGDYGYTF
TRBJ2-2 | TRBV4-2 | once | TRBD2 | TGTGCCAGCAGCCAGACTAGCGGACGGGCCGGGGAGCTGTTTTTT | CASSQTSGRAGELFF
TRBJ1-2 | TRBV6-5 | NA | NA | TGTGCCAGCAGTCGAGAACCGACAGAAAGATATGGCTACACCTTC | CASSREPTERYGYTF
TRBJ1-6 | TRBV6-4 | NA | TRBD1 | TGTGCCAGCAGCCTCATAGGAGGGGGCTCACCCCTCCACTTT | CASSLIGGGSPLHF
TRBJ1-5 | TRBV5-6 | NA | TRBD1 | TGTGCCAGCAGCTACAGACAGGGCCCGGGCAATCAGCCCCAGCATTTT | CASSYRQGPGNQPQHF
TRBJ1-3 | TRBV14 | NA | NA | TGTGCCAGCAGCATTCAAGGTGCTCCCCAGGCTCTGGGAAACACCATATATTTT | CASSIQGAPQALGNTIYF
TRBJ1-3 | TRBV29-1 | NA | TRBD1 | TGCAGCGTCCAAGACAGGGCTGGAAACACCATATATTTT | CSVQDRAGNTIYF
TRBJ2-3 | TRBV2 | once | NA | TGTGCCAGCAGTGAGGAAAGGGGCAGCACAGATACGCAGTATTTT | CASSEERGSTDTQYF
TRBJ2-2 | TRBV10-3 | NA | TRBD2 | TGTGCCATCAGGGGGGGACTAGAGTCGGGCACCGGGGAGCTGTTTTTT | CAIRGGLESGTGELFF
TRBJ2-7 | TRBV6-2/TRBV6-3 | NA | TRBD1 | TGTGCCAGCAGTTACCACCAGGGACAGGGCTCCTACGAGCAGTACTTC | CASSYHQGQGSYEQYF
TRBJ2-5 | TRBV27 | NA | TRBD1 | TGTGCCAGCAGTCCGGGACAGGGGGTAGAGACCCAGTACTTC | CASSPGQGVETQYF
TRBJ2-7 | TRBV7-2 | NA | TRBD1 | TGTGCCAGCAGGGTAGGTCAGGGGGATTCCTACGAGCAGTACTTC | CASRVGQGDSYEQYF
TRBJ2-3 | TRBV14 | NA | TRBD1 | TGTGCCAGCAGCCGAGGGACAGCTAGCACAGATACGCAGTATTTT | CASSRGTASTDTQYF
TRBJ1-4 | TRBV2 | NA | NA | TGTGCCAGCAGTGAAGAGCTTAATGAAAAACTGTTTTTT | CASSEELNEKLFF
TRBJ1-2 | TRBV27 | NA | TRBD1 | TGTGCCAGCAGTCTCACTCCCGGGACAGCCTATGGCTACACCTTC | CASSLTPGTAYGYTF
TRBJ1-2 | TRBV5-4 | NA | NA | TGTGCCAGCAGCTCGGAGGGCCTCTATGGCTACACCTTC | CASSSEGLYGYTF
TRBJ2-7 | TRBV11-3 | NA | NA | TGTGCCAGCAGCTTAGGGACAGCAGACTACGAGCAGTACTTC | CASSLGTADYEQYF
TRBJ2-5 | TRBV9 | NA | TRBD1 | TGTGCCAGCAGCACACAGGGGAGAGAGACCCAGTACTTC | CASSTQGRETQYF
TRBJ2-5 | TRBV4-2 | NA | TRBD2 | TGTGCCAGCAGCCAATCCGCGGGGGGGCCTCAAGAGACCCAGTACTTC | CASSQSAGGPQETQYF
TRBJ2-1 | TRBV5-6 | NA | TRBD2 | TGTGCCAGCAGCCGGACCTTCGGGGGGGCCTTACCGATCTTC | CASSRTFGGALPIF
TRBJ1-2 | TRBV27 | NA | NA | TGTGCCAGCGGATCTAGGCGGGGTTTGGACGGCTACACCTTC | CASGSRRGLDGYTF
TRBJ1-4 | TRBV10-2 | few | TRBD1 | TGCGCCAGCAGTGAGTTGGGACAGGGGGAAGAAAAACTGTTTTTT | CASSELGQGEEKLFF
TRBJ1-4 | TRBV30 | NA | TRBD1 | TGTGCCTGGAGTGTACAACAGGGGGAAAAACTGTTTTTT | CAWSVQQGEKLFF
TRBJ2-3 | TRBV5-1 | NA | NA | TGCGCCAGCAGCTTAAGGAGTAGCACAGATACGCAGTATTTT | CASSLRSSTDTQYF
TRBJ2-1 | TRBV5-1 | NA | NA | TGCGCCAGCGAACAGGACAATGAGCAGTTCTTC | CASEQDNEQFF
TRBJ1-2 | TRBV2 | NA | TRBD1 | TGTGCCAGCAGTAGTGACAGGGGAAACTATGGCTACACCTTC | CASSSDRGNYGYTF
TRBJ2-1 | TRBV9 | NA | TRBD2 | TGTGCCAGCAGCTCAAGCGGGGGGCCTTACAATGAGCAGTTCTTC | CASSSSGGPYNEQFF
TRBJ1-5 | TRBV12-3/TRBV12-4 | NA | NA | TGTGCCAGCAGTCCGGGGGGCAATCAGCCCCAGCATTTT | CASSPGGNQPQHF
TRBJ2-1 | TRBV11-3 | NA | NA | TGTGCCAGCAGCTTAGATCGTTCCTACAATGAGCAGTTCTTC | CASSLDRSYNEQFF
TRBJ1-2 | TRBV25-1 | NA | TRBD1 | TGTGCCAGCAGTCCCGACAGGGACTATGGCTACACCTTC | CASSPDRDYGYTF
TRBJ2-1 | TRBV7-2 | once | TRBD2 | TGTGCCAGCAGCTTAGAACCAGGACTAGCGGGGTCCCCTTACAATGAGCAGTTCTTC | CASSLEPGLAGSPYNEQFF
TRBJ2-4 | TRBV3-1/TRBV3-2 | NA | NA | TGTGCCAGCAGCCAAGAGGGAGGAGCTCAGTACTTC | CASSQEGGAQYF
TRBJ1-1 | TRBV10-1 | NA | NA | TGCGCCAGCAGTGAGTTGAGAAACACTGAAGCTTTCTTT | CASSELRNTEAFF
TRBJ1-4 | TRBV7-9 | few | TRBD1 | TGTGCCAGCAGCCCTGAGGCAGGGGGACGTCTAGGTAATGAAAAACTGTTTTTT | CASSPEAGGRLGNEKLFF
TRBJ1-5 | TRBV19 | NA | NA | TGTGCCAGTAGTAGTAGGGGTTATAGCAATCAGCCCCAGCATTTT | CASSSRGYSNQPQHF